Listed below are T cell receptor beta chains from one sample, sequenced in a study of blood T cell repertoires in COVID-19. TCRdb's copy holds only in-frame clones and misses some; the assay was immunoSEQ multiplex PCR. The sample holds hundreds of thousands of clones, around 85% seen once. Sequenced material: peripheral blood. Receptors were obtained from a man of 80 years or more with acute or convalescent COVID-19. Both conserved end residues are part of each CDR3. Each record gives: J gene, clone size, V gene, D gene, CDR3 DNA, CDR3 protein. The D gene is left open where the match is weak. For some rows the clone size is stated as once, few or many, or as a class when expanded; others skip it.

>TRBJ1-4|NA|TRBV6-2/TRBV6-3|NA
TGTGCCAGCAGTTATTCTGGGAGGGGATTTCGGGAAAAACTGTTTTTT
CASSYSGRGFREKLFF
>TRBJ1-2|NA|TRBV5-1|NA
TGCGCCAGCAGCCCGGGTAACTATGGCTACACCTTC
CASSPGNYGYTF
>TRBJ2-7|NA|TRBV18|NA
TGTGCCAGCTCACCACAGTCCGCGGCGACCTACGAGCAGTACTTC
CASSPQSAATYEQYF
>TRBJ2-5|NA|TRBV5-1|TRBD2
TGCGCCAGCAGCTCCGGGACTAGCGGGGGACAGACCCAGTACTTC
CASSSGTSGGQTQYF
>TRBJ1-2|NA|TRBV25-1|NA
TGTGCCAGCAGTCCCCTTTCAGACAGAAACTATGGCTACACCTTC
CASSPLSDRNYGYTF
>TRBJ2-7|NA|TRBV11-2|NA
TGTGCCAGCAGCGAAGGCCGGAGCTCCTACGAGCAGTACTTC
CASSEGRSSYEQYF
>TRBJ2-2|few|TRBV30|NA
TGTGCCTGGACCAGGGCCCCATCGCTCGGGGAGCTGTTTTTT
CAWTRAPSLGELFF
>TRBJ2-7|few|TRBV6-1|TRBD1
TGTGCCAGCAGTGAGGCACAGGGGGCAATGTTCTACGAGCAGTACTTC
CASSEAQGAMFYEQYF
>TRBJ2-7|NA|TRBV5-1|NA
TGCGCCAGCAGCTTTCAGGGTTATGGATCCTACGAGCAGTACTTC
CASSFQGYGSYEQYF
>TRBJ1-6|NA|TRBV6-6|TRBD1
TGTGCCAGCAGAATGGGACAGGGTGGATCACCCCTCCACTTT
CASRMGQGGSPLHF
>TRBJ1-4|NA|TRBV20-1|NA
TGCAGTGCTCCGCGGGAAAAACTGTTTTTT
CSAPREKLFF
>TRBJ2-7|NA|TRBV2|TRBD2
TGTGCCAGCAATCAAAGCGGGAGGGCGTCCTACGAGCAGTACTTC
CASNQSGRASYEQYF
>TRBJ2-7|NA|TRBV3-1/TRBV3-2|TRBD1
TGTGCCAGCAGTCATGGGACAGGGGAGCGCGAGCAGTACTTC
CASSHGTGEREQYF
>TRBJ1-2|NA|TRBV7-9|TRBD1
TGTGCCAGCAGTTCCGGGACAGGGGGCTATGGCTACACCTTC
CASSSGTGGYGYTF
>TRBJ1-3|NA|TRBV19|NA
TGTGCCAGTAGTTCTACGGGGGACTCTGGAAACACCATATATTTT
CASSSTGDSGNTIYF
>TRBJ1-4|NA|TRBV25-1|NA
TGTGCCAGCAGTCGAGTGGCAACTAATGAAAAACTGTTTTTT
CASSRVATNEKLFF
>TRBJ2-4|NA|TRBV27|NA
TGTGCCAGCAGTTCAGGAGGGAAGGGGTCCAAAAACATTCAGTACTTC
CASSSGGKGSKNIQYF
>TRBJ2-7|NA|TRBV3-1/TRBV3-2|NA
TGTGCCAGCAGCCAGGGCAGGCTATACGAGCAGTACTTC
CASSQGRLYEQYF
>TRBJ2-1|few|TRBV15|TRBD1
TGTGCCACCAGCACCGGGACAGGGCCTAATGAGCAGTTCTTC
CATSTGTGPNEQFF
>TRBJ2-7|NA|TRBV27|NA
TGTGCCAGCATGCCCGCCGGGTTGGGTTCCTACGAGCAGTACTTC
CASMPAGLGSYEQYF
>TRBJ1-3|NA|TRBV6-6|TRBD1
TGTGTCAGCAGTACACAGGGGAACACCATATATTTT
CVSSTQGNTIYF
>TRBJ2-4|NA|TRBV7-2|NA
TGTGCCAGCAGCTCAGGGTCGGACAAAAACATTCAGTACTTC
CASSSGSDKNIQYF
>TRBJ1-5|few|TRBV5-1|TRBD1
TGCGCCAGCAGCTTGGGGGGACAGGGGCCCAAGGCGCCCCAGCATTTT
CASSLGGQGPKAPQHF
>TRBJ1-1|NA|TRBV7-2|NA
TGTGCCAGCAGCTTAACCTACAGTGAAGCTTTCTTT
CASSLTYSEAFF
>TRBJ2-7|once|TRBV28|NA
TGTGCCAGCAGTTTAATCGTCGGCTCCTACGAGCAGTACTTC
CASSLIVGSYEQYF